This entry is about one T cell receptor beta chain. Its specificity is not known. The data originate from a study of shared clonotypes between healthy human individuals. Across the whole study: A donor's plate count was three for CD4 naive and three for CD4 memory; CD8 naive had two and CD8 memory one.

With 6 bases clipped from V and 4 bases from J, the junction kept 5 bases outside the gene matches. This CDR3 is built from 13 residues. In germline, CDR1 is SNHLY, CDR2 FYNNEI. All donors were healthy HIV-negative adults lacking recent acute infections or vaccinations. Libraries were prepared by immunoSEQ multiplex PCR; TCRdb keeps only in-frame clonotypes and omits some of them. The table records a few million clones, just over 90% of them present only once. Study-level results: Richness estimates generally favored naive over memory subsets.

The sequenced sample consisted of naive CD4+ T cells from PBMCs. Documented subset: CD45RA+ positively selected. The gene calls are TRBV2 and TRBJ2-7, with 8 bases matching TRBD1. The receptor comes from a man between 18 and 29 years old in good health. Some clones in this sample may be carry-over from other donors' samples. Written as DNA, the CDR3 is TGTGCCAGCAGGGCAGGGGGCGATTACGAGCAGTACTTC. Encoded protein: CASRAGGDYEQYF.